These T cell receptor beta chains were read from a single sample in a study of Ad26.COV2.S vaccination and SARS-CoV-2 variants. TCRdb's table, derived via immunoSEQ multiplex PCR, lists solely in-frame clones and lacks some. This table holds under 600,000 clones, 80% to 90% found once. The input for sequencing was peripheral blood, taken in a trial of Ad26.COV2.S vaccine versus placebo. The receptor source for this set is a person aged 18-60 years who received the Ad26.COV2.S COVID-19 vaccine or a placebo. The CDR3 runs from the conserved cysteine through the conserved F or W. D genes are given only for firm matches. The size of a clone is reported for some rows only, either as once, few or many, or as a class for expanded clones.

d_gene	len	v_gene	j_gene	abundance	CDR3aa	CDR3nt
NA	13	TRBV7-9	TRBJ2-3	NA	CASSLIGPDTQYF	TGTGCCAGCAGCTTAATAGGCCCAGATACGCAGTATTTT
TRBD1	13	TRBV2	TRBJ2-7	few	CASLDGTAYEQYF	TGTGCCAGCTTAGACGGGACAGCCTACGAGCAGTACTTC
TRBD2	16	TRBV7-9	TRBJ2-1	NA	CASSLVRTRAKGEQFF	TGTGCCAGCAGCTTAGTAAGGACTAGAGCCAAGGGTGAGCAGTTCTTC
NA	15	TRBV18	TRBJ2-2	NA	CASSPGLQKGGELFF	TGTGCCAGCTCACCGGGACTCCAAAAAGGCGGGGAGCTGTTTTTT
NA	15	TRBV10-3	TRBJ2-3	NA	CAIGGGGTLTDTQYF	TGTGCCATCGGCGGGGGCGGGACCCTCACAGATACGCAGTATTTT
NA	12	TRBV6-5	TRBJ1-1	NA	CASSFMNTEAFF	TGTGCCAGCAGTTTCATGAACACTGAAGCTTTCTTT
TRBD1	16	TRBV6-6	TRBJ1-6	NA	CASSYSGQGVGSPLHF	TGTGCCAGCAGTTACTCGGGACAGGGGGTGGGTTCACCCCTCCACTTT
NA	17	TRBV9	TRBJ2-1	NA	CASSAGGVDPSYNEQFF	TGTGCCAGCAGCGCCGGAGGGGTAGATCCCTCCTACAATGAGCAGTTCTTC
NA	15	TRBV4-1	TRBJ2-3	NA	CASSQGEVTTDTQYF	TGCGCCAGCAGCCAAGGGGAGGTAACCACAGATACGCAGTATTTT
TRBD1	17	TRBV7-8	TRBJ1-6	NA	CASSSRQGLFYNSPLHF	TGTGCCAGCAGCTCAAGACAGGGCCTCTTCTATAATTCACCCCTCCACTTT
TRBD2	13	TRBV10-2	TRBJ2-7	NA	CASQDGGTYEQYF	TGCGCCAGCCAAGACGGGGGGACCTACGAGCAGTACTTC
TRBD2	16	TRBV6-6	TRBJ2-7	once	CASSYTIAGASYEQYF	TGTGCCAGCAGTTACACTATAGCGGGGGCTTCCTACGAGCAGTACTTC
NA	13	TRBV19	TRBJ1-1	NA	CATKEAWSTEAFF	TGTGCCACCAAGGAAGCCTGGTCCACTGAAGCTTTCTTT
NA	12	TRBV23-1	TRBJ2-7	NA	CASSQLTYEQYF	TGCGCCAGCAGTCAATTAACGTACGAGCAGTACTTC
NA	16	TRBV11-1	TRBJ2-3	NA	CASSPPGAFSTDTQYF	TGTGCCAGCAGCCCCCCGGGAGCGTTTTCTACAGATACGCAGTATTTT
NA	13	TRBV6-5	TRBJ1-5	few	CASTRRAGQPQHF	TGTGCCAGCACTAGACGGGCAGGACAGCCCCAGCATTTT
TRBD1	13	TRBV9	TRBJ2-7	NA	CASSSGQSLEQYF	TGTGCCAGCAGCTCGGGACAGTCCCTCGAGCAGTACTTC
NA	14	TRBV18	TRBJ1-5	NA	CASSETNSNQPQHF	TGTGCCAGCTCAGAGACAAATAGCAATCAGCCCCAGCATTTT
NA	13	TRBV29-1	TRBJ2-2	NA	CSVDRGNTGELFF	TGCAGCGTTGACAGAGGAAACACCGGGGAGCTGTTTTTT
NA	15	TRBV29-1	TRBJ1-1	NA	CSVDFWVDMNTEAFF	TGCAGCGTTGATTTTTGGGTAGACATGAACACTGAAGCTTTCTTT
NA	13	TRBV30	TRBJ1-5	NA	CAWSRGVNQPQHF	TGTGCCTGGAGTAGGGGAGTTAATCAGCCCCAGCATTTT
TRBD1	14	TRBV7-9	TRBJ1-4	NA	CAGGAGQGNEKLFF	TGTGCCGGCGGTGCGGGACAGGGTAATGAAAAACTGTTTTTT
TRBD2	16	TRBV14	TRBJ2-1	NA	CASSQEGRGIYNEQFF	TGTGCCAGCAGCCAAGAGGGGCGGGGGATCTACAATGAGCAGTTCTTC
NA	14	TRBV3-1/TRBV3-2	TRBJ1-1	NA	CASSQLGLDTEAFF	TGTGCCAGCAGCCAACTCGGACTGGACACTGAAGCTTTCTTT
NA	15	TRBV6-5	TRBJ1-6	NA	CASSYSSFRRSPLHF	TGTGCCAGCAGTTACTCGTCTTTCCGTCGTTCACCCCTCCACTTT
TRBD2	17	TRBV2	TRBJ2-1	NA	CASRGKASGGNYNEQFF	TGTGCCAGCAGAGGAAAAGCTAGCGGGGGGAACTACAATGAGCAGTTCTTC
NA	14	TRBV4-1	TRBJ2-5	NA	CASSLLLPGETQYF	TGCGCCAGCAGCCTCCTCCTCCCGGGGGAGACCCAGTACTTC
NA	15	TRBV18	TRBJ1-3	NA	CASSPPGSWGNTIYF	TGTGCCAGCTCCCCACCCGGTTCATGGGGAAACACCATATATTTT
NA	13	TRBV10-3	TRBJ2-7	NA	CAIRSGTLGEQYF	TGTGCCATCAGATCCGGGACTTTAGGAGAGCAGTACTTC
NA	14	TRBV14	TRBJ2-7	NA	CASSQGDTYYEQYF	TGTGCCAGCAGCCAAGGGGACACTTACTACGAGCAGTACTTC
NA	13	TRBV6-5	TRBJ1-1	NA	CASTLTGGARAFF	TGTGCCAGCACCCTGACGGGAGGGGCAAGAGCTTTCTTT
NA	12	TRBV29-1	TRBJ2-7	NA	CSVLSNTYEQYF	TGCAGCGTACTATCAAATACCTACGAGCAGTACTTC
TRBD1	16	TRBV28	TRBJ1-5	NA	CASSFSGQGLVQPQHF	TGTGCCAGCAGTTTTTCGGGACAGGGTTTGGTTCAGCCCCAGCATTTT
NA	14	TRBV19	TRBJ2-7	NA	CASSIDRGSYEQYF	TGTGCCAGTAGTATAGACCGGGGCTCCTACGAGCAGTACTTC
NA	14	TRBV10-3	TRBJ1-1	NA	CAIRGTERRTEAFF	TGTGCCATCAGGGGGACGGAAAGGAGAACTGAAGCTTTCTTT
NA	14	TRBV6-2/TRBV6-3	TRBJ1-1	NA	CASSSHVGAVGAFF	TGTGCCAGCAGTTCCCATGTGGGGGCGGTTGGGGCTTTCTTT
TRBD1	16	TRBV7-6	TRBJ2-2	NA	CASGPGQGLLGGELFF	TGTGCCAGCGGGCCGGGACAGGGGTTACTCGGCGGGGAGCTGTTTTTT
NA	14	TRBV11-2	TRBJ2-7	few	CASSLSSLVYEQYF	TGTGCCAGCAGCTTAAGTAGTCTGGTCTACGAGCAGTACTTC
NA	12	TRBV6-2/TRBV6-3	TRBJ1-3	NA	CASSTQGGTIYF	TGTGCCAGCAGTACACAGGGCGGCACCATATATTTT
TRBD1	12	TRBV5-8	TRBJ2-5	NA	CASSRTGETQYF	TGTGCCAGCAGCCGGACAGGAGAGACCCAGTACTTC
TRBD1	13	TRBV28	TRBJ2-2	NA	CASGTANTGELFF	TGTGCCAGCGGGACAGCAAACACCGGGGAGCTGTTTTTT
TRBD1	12	TRBV6-5	TRBJ1-2	NA	CASSNRGRGYTF	TGTGCCAGCAGTAACAGGGGCCGGGGCTACACCTTC
NA	16	TRBV18	TRBJ1-3	NA	CASSPPRGASGNTIYF	TGTGCCAGCTCACCACCGAGGGGAGCCTCTGGAAACACCATATATTTT
TRBD1	15	TRBV7-6	TRBJ2-5	NA	CASSLTTGWEETQYF	TGTGCCAGCAGCTTGACGACAGGGTGGGAAGAGACCCAGTACTTC
TRBD1	15	TRBV15	TRBJ2-7	NA	CATSRNHGQGDEQYF	TGTGCCACCAGCAGAAACCACGGACAGGGCGACGAGCAGTACTTC
NA	14	TRBV5-5	TRBJ1-6	NA	CASSLAPRGSPLHF	TGTGCCAGCAGCTTGGCCCCGCGAGGTTCACCCCTCCACTTT
NA	15	TRBV14	TRBJ2-3	NA	CASSQRETRTDTQYF	TGTGCCAGCAGCCAACGGGAGACCCGCACAGATACGCAGTATTTT
NA	11	TRBV20-1	TRBJ1-1	NA	CSARGGFQAFF	TGCAGTGCTAGAGGCGGGTTTCAAGCTTTCTTT
TRBD1	14	TRBV6-5	TRBJ2-7	NA	CASRGDRGGIQEYF	TGTGCCAGCAGGGGCGACAGGGGGGGGATCCAGGAGTACTTC
NA	13	TRBV2	TRBJ1-1	NA	CASSGEVGLEAFF	TGTGCCAGCAGTGGGGAAGTGGGGCTTGAAGCTTTCTTT
TRBD1	14	TRBV28	TRBJ1-1	NA	CASSPRGQRFEAFF	TGTGCCAGCAGTCCGCGGGGACAGAGGTTTGAAGCTTTCTTT
NA	15	TRBV6-5	TRBJ1-6	NA	CASSSLDSYNSPLHF	TGTGCCAGCAGTTCGCTGGACAGCTATAATTCACCCCTCCACTTT
NA	15	TRBV6-5	TRBJ1-5	NA	CASSYHLGVDQPQHF	TGTGCCAGCAGTTACCACTTGGGGGTAGATCAGCCCCAGCATTTT
TRBD1	14	TRBV27	TRBJ1-4	NA	CASSTDRGNEKLFF	TGTGCCAGCAGTACCGACAGGGGTAATGAAAAACTGTTTTTT
NA	16	TRBV14	TRBJ1-1	few	CASSQISGTVGTEAFF	TGTGCCAGCAGCCAGATTTCAGGGACGGTCGGCACTGAAGCTTTCTTT
TRBD1	16	TRBV6-5	TRBJ1-1	NA	CASSYKTGEMNTEAFF	TGTGCCAGCAGTTATAAGACAGGGGAGATGAACACTGAAGCTTTCTTT
NA	14	TRBV18	TRBJ2-3	NA	CASSPRQTQNTQYF	TGTGCCAGCTCACCACGCCAGACGCAGAATACGCAGTATTTT
NA	14	TRBV18	TRBJ2-7	NA	CASSPPDGAYEQYF	TGTGCCAGCTCGCCTCCGGACGGAGCCTACGAGCAGTACTTC